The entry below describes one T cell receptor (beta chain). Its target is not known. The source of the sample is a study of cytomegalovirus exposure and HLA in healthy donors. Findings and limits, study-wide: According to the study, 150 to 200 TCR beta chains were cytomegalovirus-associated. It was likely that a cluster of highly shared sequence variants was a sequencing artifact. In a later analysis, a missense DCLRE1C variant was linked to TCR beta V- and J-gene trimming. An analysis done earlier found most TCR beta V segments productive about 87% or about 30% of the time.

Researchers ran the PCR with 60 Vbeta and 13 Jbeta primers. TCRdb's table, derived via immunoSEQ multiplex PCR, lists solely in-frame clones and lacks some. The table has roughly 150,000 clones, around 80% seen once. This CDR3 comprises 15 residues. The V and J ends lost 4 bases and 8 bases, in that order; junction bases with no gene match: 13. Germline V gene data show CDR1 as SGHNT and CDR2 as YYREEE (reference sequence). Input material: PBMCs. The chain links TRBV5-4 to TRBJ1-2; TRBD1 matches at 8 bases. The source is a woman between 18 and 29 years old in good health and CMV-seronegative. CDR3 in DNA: TGTGCCAGCAGCAGGGGACAGGCCGACTCGAGGGGCTACACCTTC. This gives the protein CASSRGQADSRGYTF.